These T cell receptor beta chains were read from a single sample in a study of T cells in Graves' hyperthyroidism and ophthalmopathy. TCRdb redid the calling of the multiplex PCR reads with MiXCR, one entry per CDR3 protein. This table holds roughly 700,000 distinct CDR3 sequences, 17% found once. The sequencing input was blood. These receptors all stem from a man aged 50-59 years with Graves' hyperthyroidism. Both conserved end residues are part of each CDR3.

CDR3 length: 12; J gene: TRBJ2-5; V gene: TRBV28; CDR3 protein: CASSLLVETQYF
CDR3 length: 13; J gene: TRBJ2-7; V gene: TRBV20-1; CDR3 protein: CSARDGGAYEQYF
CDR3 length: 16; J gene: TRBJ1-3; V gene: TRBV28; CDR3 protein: CASGASTEGAGNTIYF
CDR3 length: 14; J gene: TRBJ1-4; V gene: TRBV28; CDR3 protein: CASSVTGQREKLFF
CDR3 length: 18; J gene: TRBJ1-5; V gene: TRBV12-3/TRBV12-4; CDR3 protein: CASSFSVQVDNPDKPQHF
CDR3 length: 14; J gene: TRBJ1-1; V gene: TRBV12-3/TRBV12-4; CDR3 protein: CASGGSTGNTEAFF
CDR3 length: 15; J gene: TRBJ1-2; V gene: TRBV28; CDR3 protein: CASSSTGQGSYGYTF
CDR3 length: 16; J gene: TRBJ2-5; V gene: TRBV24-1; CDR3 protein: CATSDFGGRSQETQYF
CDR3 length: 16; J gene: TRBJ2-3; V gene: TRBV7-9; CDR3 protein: CASSLRPGSKTDTQYF
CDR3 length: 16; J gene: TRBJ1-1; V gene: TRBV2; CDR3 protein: CASRFSLDRVNTEAFF
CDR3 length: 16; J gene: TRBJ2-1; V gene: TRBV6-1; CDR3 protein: CASRPTGTFSHNEQFF
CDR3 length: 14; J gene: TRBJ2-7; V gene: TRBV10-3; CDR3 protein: CAISETWYGDEQYF
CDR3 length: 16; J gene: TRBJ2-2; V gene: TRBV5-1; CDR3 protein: CASSLAKPAHTGELFF
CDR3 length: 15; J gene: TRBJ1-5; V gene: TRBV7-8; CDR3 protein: CASSPRRQGNQPQHF
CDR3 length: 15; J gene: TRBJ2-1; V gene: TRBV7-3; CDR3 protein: CASSAADTSYNEQFF
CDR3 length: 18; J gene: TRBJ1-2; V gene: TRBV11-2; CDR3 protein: CASSIADPMGQGTYGYTF
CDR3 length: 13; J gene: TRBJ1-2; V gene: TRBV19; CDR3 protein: CASSPGDVYGYTF
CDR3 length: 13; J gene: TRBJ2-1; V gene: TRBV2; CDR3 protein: CASSRTNRNEQFF
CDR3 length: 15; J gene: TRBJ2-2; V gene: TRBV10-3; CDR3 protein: CAISRGGGDTGELFF
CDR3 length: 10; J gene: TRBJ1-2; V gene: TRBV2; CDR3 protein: CASGRGGYTF
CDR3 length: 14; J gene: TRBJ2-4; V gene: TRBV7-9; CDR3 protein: CASSLRQGLHIQYF
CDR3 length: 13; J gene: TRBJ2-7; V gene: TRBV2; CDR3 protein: CASVQGIPYEQYF